This TCR beta chain was recovered during a study of T-cell reconstitution after alpha-beta-depleted transplantation in children. Broader study findings: Several hundred expanded graft clones reportedly supplied alpha-beta T cells about two months after transplant.

Concerning this clonotype: As yet, its antigen is unknown.

Unique molecular identifiers were used in preparing the TCRbeta library. MiXCR, applied by TCRdb to the PCR reads, yields one record per CDR3 protein. The table lists about 540,000 distinct CDR3 sequences, more than 20% of them singletons, with under 45% in the top ten. V was pared by 1 base and J by 9 bases, with 10 bases between. The germline V gene has CDR1 SGHTA and CDR2 FQGNSA. CDR3 length: 13 residues. The TCR originated in a boy under two years old with Wiskott-Aldrich syndrome, due to receive a stem cell transplant. Here the sequenced sample was PBMCs, taken before TCRalphabeta/CD19-depleted stem cell transplant. This chain connects TRBV7-2 to TRBJ2-1; D may be TRBD1 (5 bases). The CDR3 spells CASSLEPGREQFF. The DNA of the CDR3 is TGTGCCAGCAGCTTAGAGCCAGGGCGTGAGCAGTTCTTC.